These 16 T cell receptor beta chains came from one sample sequenced in a study of blood T cells in healthy people across ages. A second PCR, run for about 6 to 11 cycles, used a sample-barcoded 5' primer plus a J-beta primer mix. TCRdb re-called the 5' RACE reads with MiXCR, one entry per CDR3 protein. The sample includes about 1.5 million distinct CDR3 sequences, 42% of them seen just once. Sequenced sample: blood. The receptors derive from a woman between 18 and 29 years old in good health.

This chain connects TRBV6-2 or TRBV6-3 to TRBJ1-6; TRBD1 aligns across 12 bases. The germline gives CDR1 MNHEY, CDR2 SVGEGT. The CDR3 is 16 residues long. J gave up 11 bases and V 2 bases, and 7 bases lay outside the gene matches. As DNA, the CDR3 is TGTGCCAGCAGTTACCCGGGACAGGGGGCTCAGGCACCCCTCCACTTT. Protein: CASSYPGQGAQAPLHF.

This clonotype turned up a few times. The junction and the germline gene differ at one end; a read error may be behind it. The rearrangement uses TRBV6-5 and TRBJ2-6; D tentatively fits TRBD1 or TRBD2 (5 bases each). The germline CDR1 and CDR2 sequences are MNHEY and SVGAGI. The CDR3 contains 16 residues. CDR3 nucleotide sequence: TGTGCCAGTAGTTCGGGACCCCACTCTGGGGCCAACGTCCTGACTTTC. It codes for CASSSGPHSGANVLTF.

The V and J genes are TRBV12-3 or TRBV12-4 and TRBJ2-1, with D uncertain. The CDR3 contains 11 residues. V shed 5 bases and J shed 12 bases, with 11 bases lying between them. CDR3 DNA sequence: TGTGCCAGCAGTAGCAGAGCAGGGCAGTTCTTC. This sequence encodes CASSSRAGQFF.

J is TRBJ2-1 and V is TRBV5-1, with 8 bases identical to TRBD2. Matching the DNA end better, TRBJ2-7 makes the J call doubtful. Germline values: CDR1 SGHRS, CDR2 YFSETQ. The CDR3 runs 16 residues. CDR3 DNA: TGCGCCAGCAGCTTGTACCAGCGGGAGTACAGCGATGAGCAGTACTTC. Its protein is CASSLYQREYSDEQYF.

This chain uses TRBV11-1 with TRBJ2-1; either TRBD1 or TRBD2 may fit D (6 bases each). In germline, CDR1 is SGHAT, CDR2 FQDESV (reference sequence). The CDR3 totals 16 residues. V lost 3 bases and J lost 4, with 16 bases in between. CDR3 amino acids: CASSFVGGQDYNEQFF. In DNA, the CDR3 is TGTGCCAGCAGCTTTGTCGGGGGCCAGGATTACAATGAGCAGTTCTTC.

The CDR3 here is CASSISAGELFF. DNA for the CDR3: TGTGCCAGCAGCATAAGTGCAGGGGAGCTGTTTTTT. The chain recombines TRBV3-1 with TRBJ2-2; D gene unclear. The CDR3 spans 12 residues. Germline CDR1 LGHDT, CDR2 YNNKEL (reference sequence). Trimming stripped 5 bases from V and 8 bases from J, with 9 bases between.

The V call is TRBV5-1, the J call TRBJ1-1; 12 bases align to TRBD1. Germline-derived CDR1 and CDR2 are SGHRS and YFSETQ. Losses at the gene ends were 3 bases for V and 3 bases for J; bases not matched to a gene: 3. The CDR3 runs to 15 residues. The CDR3 sequence: CASSWGQGADTEAFF. The CDR3, as DNA: TGCGCCAGCAGCTGGGGACAGGGGGCGGACACTGAAGCTTTCTTT.

The rearrangement uses TRBV18 and TRBJ2-7, with TRBD2 matching over 8 bases. This CDR3 region has 14 residues. Germline V gene lookup returns CDR1 KGHSH and CDR2 LQKENI. With 2 bases clipped from V and 6 bases from J, the junction kept 6 bases outside the gene matches. The CDR3 loop reads CASSPNGGATEQYF. Here the CDR3 DNA reads TGTGCCAGCTCACCAAACGGGGGGGCAACCGAGCAGTACTTC.

This clonotype was counted between two and nine times. The chain carries TRBV12-3 or TRBV12-4 and TRBJ2-7, with D tentatively TRBD2 (6 bases). V was clipped by 7 bases and J by 3 bases, with 16 bases between them. The CDR3 runs 14 residues. In DNA form, the CDR3 reads TGTGCCAGCATCTCTAAGGGACTGAACTACGAGCAGTACTTC. This sequence encodes CASISKGLNYEQYF.

The chain recombines TRBV6-5 with TRBJ2-1; D possibly matches TRBD1 or TRBD2 (5 bases each). Trimming shortened V by 5 bases and J by 3 bases, and 14 bases separated the two germline ends. The CDR3 covers 15 residues. Germline CDR1 MNHEY, CDR2 SVGAGI. CDR3 in DNA: TGTGCCAGCAGTCACGGGGACGCCGGCTACAATGAGCAGTTCTTC. It is translated as CASSHGDAGYNEQFF.

The chain has TRBV12-3 or TRBV12-4 and TRBJ1-2; TRBD1 aligns across 7 bases. This CDR3 comprises 13 residues. Trimming cost V 5 bases and J 7 bases; bases outside gene matches: 7. The CDR3 DNA is TGTGCCAGCAGTGCGACAGGGTTTCTTGGCTACACCTTC. Its translation is CASSATGFLGYTF.

This clonotype appeared a few times. The chain joins TRBV7-8 to TRBJ1-4; TRBD1 might be the D (5 bases). With 0 bases removed from V and 3 bases from J, the gap between germline ends came to 8 bases. The CDR3 runs 15 residues. Germline V gene data show CDR1 as SGHVS and CDR2 as FQNEAQ. The CDR3 coding sequence is TGTGCCAGCAGCTTAGCGGGGGGACCTAATGAAAAACTGTTTTTT. This codes for CASSLAGGPNEKLFF.

This chain connects TRBV10-3 to TRBJ2-5; TRBD1 matches 7 bases. Germline V gene lookup returns CDR1 ENHRY and CDR2 SYGVKD. The CDR3 is made up of 13 amino acids. The junction had 2 bases not matched to a gene; V was cut back by 3 bases and J by 4 bases. In DNA, the CDR3 is TGTGCCATCAGTGAAGGGACAGCAGAGACCCAGTACTTC. This encodes CAISEGTAETQYF.

This rearrangement joins TRBV5-1 to TRBJ2-1; 12 nucleotides align to TRBD1. Germline V gene lookup returns CDR1 SGHRS and CDR2 YFSETQ. V shed 1 base, J shed 8 bases, and the junction held 4 bases outside the gene matches. This CDR3 comprises 15 residues. The CDR3: CASSLRGQGADEQFF. The CDR3 nucleotides read TGCGCCAGCAGCTTGCGGGGACAGGGGGCCGATGAGCAGTTCTTC.

The chain joins TRBV2 to TRBJ2-3; 13 bases fit TRBD2. CDR1 and CDR2 (germline): SNHLY, FYNNEI. This CDR3 contains 17 residues. V trimming: 3 bases; J trimming: 6 bases; junction bases outside the gene matches: 9. The CDR3 loop reads CASSDSTSGGAKDTQYF. The DNA for the CDR3 is TGTGCCAGCAGTGATAGTACTAGCGGGGGGGCCAAGGATACGCAGTATTTT.

This clonotype was seen a handful of times. The J gene is TRBJ2-1, the V gene TRBV27; the match to TRBD2 covers 9 bases. V lost 5 bases to trimming and J lost 15 bases; unmatched junction nucleotides: 8. This CDR3 contains 12 residues. Germline CDR1 reads MNHEY; CDR2 reads SMNVEV (reference sequence). The CDR3 DNA reads TGTGCCAGCAGTACCTCAGCGGGAGGCCTGTTCTTC. This sequence encodes CASSTSAGGLFF.